The present entry profiles one T cell receptor beta chain with its context. Its antigen is not known. Here immunoSEQ multiplex PCR was the method, and the copy in TCRdb shows in-frame clones only, minus some. Among approximately 180,000 clones listed, roughly 92% were seen once. CDR3 length: 12 amino acids. V was cut by 0 bases and J by 2 bases, with 1 base left in between. Germline V lookup: CDR1 LGHNT, CDR2 FRNRAP. The data derive from a study of T cell responses to AZD1222 COVID-19 vaccine. Study-level information: Second-dose recipients at about 4 or about 12 weeks were treated as one pooled group. Study-level results: The donor cohort was predominantly white British with a female majority, and clonal diversity may have been underestimated.

This chain joins TRBV12-5 and TRBJ1-1; D call uncertain. The sample here was peripheral blood, taken on day 0 of AZD1222 vaccination. The sequence came from an adult in good health. The CDR3 DNA follows: TGTGCTAGTGGTTTGGTTAACACTGAAGCTTTCTTT. Translating gives CASGLVNTEAFF.